What follows are 29 T cell receptor beta chains derived from one specimen sequenced in a study of cytomegalovirus exposure and HLA in healthy donors. Researchers ran the PCR with 60 Vbeta and 13 Jbeta primers. Only in-frame clones appear in the TCRdb table, and some are missing; sequencing was by immunoSEQ multiplex PCR. The table has fewer than 150,000 clones, about 80% seen once; the top ten hold around 4.9%. The sample comprised PBMCs. All receptors derive from a male donor in good health and CMV-seronegative.

This clone was counted between two and nine times. The gene calls are TRBV6-6 and TRBJ1-5; no reliable D call. V was pared by 2 bases and J by 0 bases, with 5 bases between. CDR1 is MNHNY and CDR2 is SVGAGI in the germline V gene (reference sequence). CDR3 size: 14 residues. The CDR3 sequence: CASSYADSNQPQHF. In DNA form, the CDR3 reads TGTGCCAGCAGTTACGCGGATAGCAATCAGCCCCAGCATTTT.

The rearrangement uses TRBV9 and TRBJ2-7; 9 nucleotides match TRBD1. Trimming at V came to 2 bases and at J to 7 bases, leaving 13 bases not matched to a gene. Germline V gene lookup returns CDR1 SGDLS and CDR2 YYNGEE. The CDR3 has 16 residues. The CDR3 here is CASSVHPGQGTYEQYF. CDR3 DNA sequence: TGTGCCAGCAGCGTTCACCCGGGACAGGGAACGTATGAGCAGTACTTC. The whole variable domain, remainder taken from reference TRBV9 and TRBJ2-7, is DSGVTQTPKHLITATGQRVTLRCSPRSGDLSVYWYQQSLDQGLQFLIQYYNGEERAKGNILERFSAQQFPDLHSELNLSSLELGDSALYFCASSVHPGQGTYEQYFGPGTRLTVT.

This chain joins TRBV6-1 and TRBJ2-1; TRBD2 agrees at 8 bases. CDR1 and CDR2 (germline): MNHNS, SASEGT. Losses at the gene ends were 6 bases for V and 3 bases for J; bases not matched to a gene: 4. This CDR3 is 14 amino acids long. CDR3 loop: CASSPGGDYNEQFF. Written as DNA, the CDR3 is TGTGCCAGCAGCCCGGGGGGGGACTACAATGAGCAGTTCTTC.

The J gene is TRBJ2-7, the V gene TRBV2; TRBD1 might be the D (7 bases). CDR3 length: 14 amino acids. CDR1 SNHLY and CDR2 FYNNEI come from the germline V gene. V was cut by 3 bases and J by 2 bases, with 11 bases left in between. The chain's CDR3 is CASSEGRGAYEQYF. Written as DNA, the CDR3 is TGTGCCAGCAGTGAGGGCAGGGGGGCCTACGAGCAGTACTTC.

The chain employs TRBV28 and TRBJ2-3; possibly TRBD2 for D (6 bases). The V gene lost 2 bases and the J gene lost 3 bases, with 9 bases spanning the gap. Germline V gene sequence: CDR1 MDHEN, CDR2 SYDVKM. The CDR3 is 14 amino acids. CDR3 nucleotide sequence: TGTGCCAGCAGTTTAGAGGGGAGGACAGATACGCAGTATTTT. Translated: CASSLEGRTDTQYF.

This chain connects TRBV15 to TRBJ1-6; 8 nucleotides line up with TRBD1. The CDR3 sequence is 13 residues long. The V segment lost 8 bases and the J segment 7 bases; nucleotides outside the gene matches: 4. Looked up from germline, CDR1 is LNHNV and CDR2 is YYDKDF (reference sequence). CDR3 sequence reads: CATADRDNSPLHF. CDR3 sequence (DNA): TGTGCCACCGCGGACAGGGACAATTCACCCCTCCACTTT. The full variable domain, its missing parts supplied by reference TRBV15 and TRBJ1-6, is DAMVIQNPRYQVTQFGKPVTLSCSQTLNHNVMYWYQQKSSQAPKLLFHYYDKDFNNEADTPDNFQSRRPNTSFCFLDIRSPGLGDTAMYLCATADRDNSPLHFGNGTRLTVT.

This clone was recorded only once. The chain has TRBV15 and TRBJ2-7; 7 nucleotides agree with TRBD1. V shed 1 base and J 6 bases; nucleotides not matched to a gene: 6. This CDR3 has 14 amino acids. The V gene's germline CDR1 is LNHNV and CDR2 YYDKDF (reference sequence). CDR3 nucleotides: TGTGCCACCAGCAGAGGGGACAGAGAAAGCGAGCAGTACTTC. It yields the protein CATSRGDRESEQYF.

The V call is TRBV4-2, the J call TRBJ1-5; no clear D gene. With 6 bases removed from V and 4 bases from J, the gap between germline ends came to 16 bases. Germline lookup yields CDR1 LGHNA and CDR2 YNFKEQ. The CDR3 covers 15 residues. CDR3 sequence reads: CASSPSRGRNQPQHF. CDR3 nucleotides: TGTGCCAGCAGTCCCTCCCGGGGAAGAAATCAGCCCCAGCATTTT.

The rearrangement joins TRBV5-4 to TRBJ2-7; perhaps TRBD1 as D (8 bases). Trimming cost V 1 base and J 5 bases, with 19 bases left between them. The CDR3 runs to 16 residues. Germline values: CDR1 SGHNT, CDR2 YYREEE (reference sequence). In DNA, the CDR3 is TGTGCCAGCAGCTTGAGTCCTCACAGGGGGGGAGACGAGCAGTACTTC. Protein: CASSLSPHRGGDEQYF.

The chain uses TRBV2 and TRBJ2-2; 12 nucleotides line up with TRBD1. CDR1 SNHLY and CDR2 FYNNEI come from the germline V gene. The CDR3 runs 17 residues. The junction had 9 bases not matched to a gene; V was cut back by 6 bases and J by 4 bases. The CDR3 protein is CASSAGTGGRGTGELFF. The DNA for the CDR3 is TGTGCCAGCAGCGCAGGGACAGGGGGCCGTGGCACCGGGGAGCTGTTTTTT.

This clone is a singleton in its sample. CDR3 in amino acids: CASSEHIAGGDEKLFF. Written as DNA, the CDR3 is TGTGCCAGCAGTGAACATATAGCAGGGGGTGATGAAAAACTGTTTTTT. The chain uses TRBV6-1 and TRBJ1-4, with TRBD1 matching 7 bases. The V gene's germline CDR1 is MNHNS and CDR2 SASEGT. The CDR3 is made up of 16 amino acids. Trimming cost V 2 bases and J 6 bases; bases outside gene matches: 9.

J is TRBJ1-2 and V is TRBV6-5, with a possible D match to TRBD1 (6 bases). Trimming stripped 7 bases from V and 7 bases from J, with 16 bases between. Germline V lookup: CDR1 MNHEY, CDR2 SVGAGI. The CDR3 is made up of 13 amino acids. The chain's CDR3 is CASTRKAGAGYTF. In nucleotides, the CDR3 is TGTGCCAGCACTCGAAAGGCAGGGGCTGGCTACACCTTC.

This chain joins TRBV4-1 and TRBJ1-2; TRBD1 aligns across 8 bases. Looked up from germline, CDR1 is MGHRA and CDR2 is YSYEKL. The CDR3 covers 20 residues. The junction had 24 bases not matched to a gene; V was cut back by 3 bases and J by 6 bases. The CDR3 spells CASSQRTGITGGMPRDGYTF. In nucleotides, the CDR3 is TGCGCCAGCAGCCAGAGAACGGGAATTACAGGGGGTATGCCCCGGGATGGCTACACCTTC.

V and J are TRBV28 and TRBJ1-1; 10 nucleotides agree with TRBD1. From germline, CDR1 is MDHEN and CDR2 SYDVKM. Losses at the gene ends were 5 bases for V and 2 bases for J; bases not matched to a gene: 17. There are 19 residues in the CDR3. The CDR3 is CASSTPSGTGAFGNTEAFF. In DNA, the CDR3 is TGTGCCAGCAGTACGCCCTCCGGGACAGGGGCATTTGGAAACACTGAAGCTTTCTTT.

This clone was seen only a few times. This sequence joins TRBV4-1 and TRBJ2-3; D unresolved. V was clipped by 8 bases and J by 8 bases, with 11 bases between them. Germline V CDR1 and CDR2: MGHRA, YSYEKL. This CDR3 has 11 amino acids. CDR3 nucleotides: TGCGCCAGCGGCCTCTTTAGTACGCAGTATTTT. This sequence encodes CASGLFSTQYF.

The V gene is TRBV30, the J gene TRBJ1-2; D is ambiguous. Germline lookup yields CDR1 GTSNPN and CDR2 SVGIG (reference sequence). The CDR3 has 16 residues. V was trimmed by 5 bases and J by 5 bases, leaving 24 bases between them. CDR3 coding DNA: TGTGCCTGGGAACCTGGTAGAGGCAGCTACCCGTATGGCTACACCTTC. Amino acids: CAWEPGRGSYPYGYTF.

This clone occurred a few times. CDR3 loop: CASSYRQGNEKLFF. CDR3 DNA sequence: TGTGCCAGCAGCTATCGGCAGGGAAATGAAAAACTGTTTTTT. The chain links TRBV5-6 to TRBJ1-4, with D tentatively TRBD1 (5 bases). CDR3 length equals 14 residues. Germline V gene sequence: CDR1 SGHDT, CDR2 YYEEEE. The V end lost 3 bases, the J end lost 5 bases, and 11 bases lay between the germline ends.

The V gene is TRBV5-1, the J gene TRBJ1-6, with D hard to call. Trimming took off 0 bases at V and 13 bases at J, with 8 bases between the two ends. Germline CDR1 is SGHRS and CDR2 is YFSETQ. This CDR3 contains 12 residues. CDR3 region: CASSLEDSPLHF. CDR3 DNA: TGCGCCAGCAGCTTGGAAGATAGCCCCCTCCACTTT. Variable domain in full (rest from reference TRBV5-1 and TRBJ1-6): KAGVTQTPRYLIKTRGQQVTLSCSPISGHRSVSWYQQTPGQGLQFLFEYFSETQRNKGNFPGRFSGRQFSNSRSEMNVSTLELGDSALYLCASSLEDSPLHFGNGTRLTVT.

The count of this clone is one. V usage is TRBV7-2 and J usage is TRBJ1-6; D gene unclear. V was clipped by 3 bases and J by 0 bases, with 18 bases between them. Germline V gene lookup returns CDR1 SGHTA and CDR2 FQGNSA. The CDR3 is 19 residues long. CDR3 loop: CASSLRSVGGRSYNSPLHF. Written as DNA, the CDR3 is TGTGCCAGCAGCTTGAGGAGCGTTGGAGGGCGCTCCTATAATTCACCCCTCCACTTT. Full variable domain (outside the CDR3, taken from reference TRBV7-2 and TRBJ1-6): GAGVSQSPSNKVTEKGKDVELRCDPISGHTALYWYRQSLGQGLEFLIYFQGNSAPDKSGLPSDRFSAERTGGSVSTLTIQRTQQEDSAVYLCASSLRSVGGRSYNSPLHFGNGTRLTVT.

This chain connects TRBV6-1 to TRBJ2-5; the match to TRBD1 covers 8 bases. V lost 8 bases and J lost 4; bases outside the gene matches: 9. This CDR3 is built from 14 residues. Germline CDR1 reads MNHNS; CDR2 reads SASEGT. CDR3 residues: CASLIRTGRETQYF. The CDR3 DNA follows: TGTGCCAGCTTGATAAGGACAGGGCGAGAGACCCAGTACTTC.

V and J are TRBV7-2 and TRBJ1-2; possibly TRBD1 for D (6 bases). Trimming removed 4 bases at V and 4 bases at J, with 10 bases between. There are 13 residues in the CDR3. Germline lookup yields CDR1 SGHTA and CDR2 FQGNSA. The CDR3 sequence is CASSWTARYGYTF. CDR3 nucleotides: TGTGCCAGCAGCTGGACAGCACGCTATGGCTACACCTTC.

This clone was seen a few times. This chain uses TRBV2 with TRBJ2-3, with TRBD2 as a possible D gene (5 bases). Per the germline V gene, CDR1 is SNHLY and CDR2 is FYNNEI. Trimming stripped 7 bases from V and 1 base from J, with 9 bases between. The CDR3 sequence is 13 residues long. The CDR3 protein is CASTGERTDTQYF. In nucleotides, the CDR3 is TGTGCCAGCACCGGGGAACGCACAGATACGCAGTATTTT.

This clone was counted a single time. The chain carries TRBV13 and TRBJ2-7; D is possibly TRBD1 (6 bases). The germline gives CDR1 PRHDT, CDR2 FYEKMQ (reference sequence). This CDR3 has 15 amino acids. Trimming took off 4 bases at V and 0 bases at J, with 13 bases between the two ends. In nucleotides, the CDR3 is TGTGCCAGCAGCTCCAGGGGCGGCGGCTCCTACGAGCAGTACTTC. Amino acid sequence: CASSSRGGGSYEQYF.

The table lists this clone with a few counts. V and J are TRBV6-1 and TRBJ1-1, with D tentatively TRBD1 (5 bases). Per germline, CDR1 MNHNS and CDR2 SASEGT. The CDR3 consists of 14 residues. The V end was cut by 6 bases, the J end by 10 bases, with 21 bases between. The CDR3 DNA is TGTGCCAGCAGGTCATCCACTACAGGAAACGCAGCTTTCTTT. It yields the protein CASRSSTTGNAAFF.

The genes are TRBV27 and TRBJ2-3, with D perhaps matching TRBD2 (6 bases). The CDR3 sequence is 14 residues long. V was cut by 5 bases and J by 3 bases, with 12 bases left in between. Per germline, CDR1 MNHEY and CDR2 SMNVEV (reference sequence). The CDR3 nucleotides read TGTGCCAGCAGTCCCTTGGGAGGAACAGATACGCAGTATTTT. Protein: CASSPLGGTDTQYF.

This chain uses TRBV23-1 with TRBJ1-1; no clear D. TRBV23-1 is an open reading frame, and its role is uncertain. Between the trimmed V and J ends, which lost 3 bases and 10 bases, there was a span of 12 bases. The CDR3 is 12 residues long. This chain's CDR3 is CASSQAGEVAFF. The CDR3 coding sequence is TGCGCCAGCAGTCAGGCCGGGGAGGTAGCTTTCTTT.

The chain has TRBV2 and TRBJ1-6; 7 bases line up with TRBD1. Losses at the gene ends were 7 bases for V and 8 bases for J; bases not matched to a gene: 8. There are 14 residues in the CDR3. The germline V gene encodes CDR1 SNHLY and CDR2 FYNNEI. In nucleotides, the CDR3 is TGTGCCAGCAAGACAAGACAGGGTGATTCACCCCTCCACTTT. This codes for CASKTRQGDSPLHF.

The CDR3 reads CASTAGKDEQFF. Written as DNA, the CDR3 is TGTGCCAGCACCGCAGGGAAGGATGAGCAGTTCTTC. The chain is built from TRBV28 and TRBJ2-1; D is perhaps TRBD1 (5 bases). Trimming stripped 7 bases from V and 8 bases from J, with 12 bases between. The CDR3 sequence is 12 residues long. Germline values: CDR1 MDHEN, CDR2 SYDVKM.

This chain joins TRBV6-6 and TRBJ2-5; 9 positions match TRBD2. Unmatched junction bases numbered 14, after V lost 7 bases and J lost 5 bases. The CDR3 consists of 16 residues. CDR1 is MNHNY and CDR2 is SVGAGI in the germline V gene (reference sequence). CDR3 loop: CASNLAGGGADETQYF. CDR3 coding DNA: TGTGCCAGCAACTTGGCGGGCGGGGGGGCCGATGAGACCCAGTACTTC.